The 27 T cell receptor beta chains given below trace back to one sample, sequenced in a study of T cells after yellow fever vaccination. One entry per CDR3 protein, called by TCRdb with MiXCR from the 5' RACE reads. The sample records some 9,300 distinct CDR3 sequences, around 4.7% being singletons. The sample here was PBMCs, either bulk or a sorted T-cell subset (CD4+, CD8+, memory, or dextramer-sorted; not recorded which), taken around 14 days after the first yellow fever vaccination. These receptor sequences come from a man between 18 and 29 years old who received the YFV17D yellow fever vaccine.

This clonotype was counted at least ten times. This chain uses TRBV20-1 with TRBJ1-6, with 7 bases matching TRBD1. This CDR3 spans 13 amino acids. Trimming took 2 bases from V and 9 from J; bases not matched to a gene: 4. The germline V gene has CDR1 DFQATT and CDR2 SNEGSKA (reference sequence). The CDR3 spells CSARFDRVSPLHF. The CDR3 DNA reads TGCAGTGCTAGATTCGACAGGGTTTCACCCCTCCACTTT.

There are many counts of this clonotype. V gene TRBV7-6 combines with J gene TRBJ1-1; D not resolved. Germline V gene sequence: CDR1 SGHVS, CDR2 FNYEAQ. V lost 1 base to trimming and J lost 0 bases, with 6 bases between them. The CDR3 covers 14 residues. The CDR3 is CASSLEGLNTEAFF. The CDR3 bases are TGTGCCAGCAGCTTAGAAGGTTTGAACACTGAAGCTTTCTTT.

This clonotype was seen ten or more times. The chain carries TRBV5-4 and TRBJ1-2, with D maybe TRBD1 (5 bases). The CDR3 spans 15 residues. Per the germline V gene, CDR1 is SGHNT and CDR2 is YYREEE (reference sequence). V lost 3 bases to trimming and J lost 1 base, with 13 bases between them. The CDR3 nucleotides read TGTGCCAGCAGCTCGGGCGGGGGTAGTAACTATGGCTACACCTTC. Its translation is CASSSGGGSNYGYTF.

In its sample, this clonotype ranks as medium-sized. The CDR3 DNA follows: TGTGCCAGCAGCCCAACCGGACAGCAAGAGACCCAGTACTTC. Translation gives CASSPTGQQETQYF. The chain recombines TRBV5-8 with TRBJ2-5; maybe TRBD1 (6 bases). Trimming pared 4 bases from V and 2 bases from J, leaving 12 bases between. Germline CDR1 SGHTS, CDR2 YDEGEE. The CDR3 runs to 14 residues.

This clonotype was found many times. The V and J genes are TRBV4-1 and TRBJ1-2; 7 bases align to TRBD1. This CDR3 is 17 amino acids long. Germline V gene lookup returns CDR1 MGHRA and CDR2 YSYEKL. Trimming at V came to 0 bases and at J to 5 bases, leaving 12 bases not matched to a gene. CDR3 protein: CASSQDWTGAHPYGYTF. The CDR3 DNA follows: TGCGCCAGCAGCCAAGATTGGACAGGCGCCCACCCATATGGCTACACCTTC.

This clonotype was observed at least ten times. The chain couples TRBV18 to TRBJ1-5; tentatively, D is TRBD1 (5 bases). This CDR3 comprises 14 residues. The V gene lost 3 bases and the J gene lost 2 bases, with 8 bases spanning the gap. Germline CDR1 is KGHSH and CDR2 is LQKENI. The CDR3 coding sequence is TGTGCCAGCTCACCCCTCAGGGGCAATCAGCCCCAGCATTTT. Amino acids: CASSPLRGNQPQHF.

This clonotype has ten or more counts. V and J are TRBV19 and TRBJ1-6, with a tentative D call TRBD1 (5 bases). The CDR3 runs to 14 residues. Trimming left V 3 bases short and J 7 bases short, with 10 bases between. Germline V CDR1 and CDR2: LNHDA, SQIVND (reference sequence). CDR3 sequence reads: CASSIQGRNSPLHF. CDR3 sequence (DNA): TGTGCCAGTAGTATTCAGGGACGGAATTCACCCCTCCACTTT.

This clonotype is medium-sized by share. This chain joins TRBV20-1 and TRBJ1-1, with D unclear. Trimming stripped 6 bases from V and 3 bases from J, with 11 bases between. Germline CDR1 and CDR2: DFQATT and SNEGSKA (reference sequence). The CDR3 is 12 residues long. The CDR3 DNA sequence: TGCAGTGCCCGCCCCCCAGACACTGAAGCTTTCTTT. Its translation: CSARPPDTEAFF.

In this sample, this clonotype turned up many times. The V gene is TRBV20-1, the J gene TRBJ2-7, with D perhaps matching TRBD1 (5 bases). The ends were cut back, 5 bases at V and 5 bases at J, with 7 bases in the middle. The CDR3 totals 10 residues. CDR1 and CDR2 from the germline V gene are DFQATT and SNEGSKA (reference sequence). This chain's CDR3 is CSAGHDEQYF. Here the CDR3 DNA reads TGCAGTGCTGGACACGACGAGCAGTACTTC.

This clonotype was found many times. The V and J genes are TRBV5-1 and TRBJ2-7, with D possibly called TRBD1 or TRBD2 (5 bases each). The CDR3 extends over 14 amino acids. Germline CDR1 is SGHRS and CDR2 is YFSETQ. The V gene lost 4 bases and the J gene lost 0 bases, with 11 bases spanning the gap. The CDR3 here is CASSLSGSSYEQYV. CDR3 nucleotide sequence: TGCGCCAGCAGCCTATCAGGGAGCTCCTACGAGCAGTACGTC.

This clonotype was seen ten or more times. The chain employs TRBV20-1 and TRBJ1-5; D perhaps matches TRBD1 (6 bases). Trimming left V 7 bases short and J 2 bases short, with 9 bases between. The CDR3 has 12 residues. The germline gives CDR1 DFQATT, CDR2 SNEGSKA (reference sequence). The CDR3 sequence is CSGGARNQPQHF. In DNA, the CDR3 is TGCAGTGGGGGGGCGCGCAATCAGCCCCAGCATTTT.

Ten or more counts support this clonotype. J is TRBJ2-3 and V is TRBV24-1; 12 nucleotides match TRBD2. CDR1 KGHDR and CDR2 SFDVKD come from the germline V gene. Trimming at V came to 2 bases and at J to 8 bases, leaving 7 bases not matched to a gene. The CDR3 totals 16 residues. The CDR3 is CATSDSASGGEITQYF. The CDR3 nucleotides read TGTGCCACCAGTGATTCGGCTAGCGGGGGGGAGATTACGCAGTATTTT.

In its sample, this clonotype ranks as medium-sized. V usage is TRBV19 and J usage is TRBJ2-3; perhaps TRBD2 as D (6 bases). Germline CDR1 reads LNHDA; CDR2 reads SQIVND (reference sequence). CDR3 size: 14 residues. Between the trimmed V and J ends, which lost 8 bases and 2 bases, there was a span of 14 bases. The CDR3 DNA is TGTGCCAGTCGTCCTAGCGTAGACACAGATACGCAGTATTTT. Protein product: CASRPSVDTDTQYF.

The chain couples TRBV5-6 to TRBJ2-4; weak D call: TRBD2 (5 bases). This CDR3 region has 13 residues. Per germline, CDR1 SGHDT and CDR2 YYEEEE. Trimming cost V 9 bases and J 3 bases, with 13 bases left between them. This CDR3 reads CAMGPGYKNIQYF. The CDR3 nucleotides are TGTGCCATGGGCCCGGGGTACAAAAACATTCAGTACTTC.

This clonotype was observed at least ten times. The genes are TRBV5-6 and TRBJ2-4, with 10 bases identical to TRBD2. The CDR3 is 15 residues long. The J segment lost 8 bases and the V segment lost 4 bases, leaving 9 bases of the junction unmatched. Germline lookup yields CDR1 SGHDT and CDR2 YYEEEE. CDR3 DNA: TGTGCCAGCAGCCTTGCGGCCAGCGGGAGGGACATTCAGTACTTC. Its translation: CASSLAASGRDIQYF.

A word on this clonotype: Being one base from a much bigger clone, this may be a read error. The chain carries TRBV5-5 and TRBJ1-2; 10 bases agree with TRBD1. The CDR3 contains 13 residues. The V segment lost 4 bases and the J segment 8 bases; nucleotides outside the gene matches: 5. Germline CDR1 SGHKS, CDR2 YYEKEE (reference sequence). CDR3 amino acids: CASSPGTGEGYTF. The CDR3 DNA reads as TGTGCCAGCAGCCCAGGGACAGGGGAAGGCTACACCTTC.

This clonotype occurred a few times. This chain links TRBV3-1 with TRBJ2-2, with TRBD2 matching 8 bases. CDR3 length: 19 amino acids. Germline CDR1 is LGHDT and CDR2 is YNNKEL (reference sequence). Here the CDR3 reads CTCSLRLLRGAPGTGELFF. For the CDR3, the DNA is TGTACCTGCAGTTTAAGATTGTTGCGGGGGGCCCCTGGGACCGGGGAGCTGTTTTTT.

This clonotype counts as medium-sized (0.01 to 0.1%). The chain has TRBV5-1 and TRBJ2-7; either TRBD1 or TRBD2 may fit D (5 bases each). CDR3 size: 13 residues. The V gene's germline CDR1 is SGHRS and CDR2 YFSETQ. The ends were cut back, 3 bases at V and 3 bases at J, with 10 bases in the middle. Here the CDR3 DNA reads TGCGCCAGCAGCTGGGGGACGGGCTACGAGCAGTACTTC. Its protein is CASSWGTGYEQYF. Filled out from reference TRBV5-1 and TRBJ2-7, the complete variable domain reads KAGVTQTPRYLIKTRGQQVTLSCSPISGHRSVSWYQQTPGQGLQFLFEYFSETQRNKGNFPGRFSGRQFSNSRSEMNVSTLELGDSALYLCASSWGTGYEQYFGPGTRLTVT.

This clonotype has at least ten counts. The chain combines TRBV20-1 with TRBJ2-5, with unresolved D. The germline V gene has CDR1 DFQATT and CDR2 SNEGSKA (reference sequence). Trimming shortened V by 1 base and J by 4 bases, and 10 bases separated the two germline ends. CDR3 length: 13 residues. In DNA, the CDR3 is TGCAGTGCTAGAGTATGGGGTGGAGAGACCCAGTACTTC. It specifies CSARVWGGETQYF.

This chain links TRBV10-2 with TRBJ1-5; D ambiguous. Trimming removed 0 bases from V and 5 bases from J, with 8 bases in between. CDR1 and CDR2 (germline): WSHSY, SAAADI. The CDR3 length is 14 residues. The CDR3 region has the DNA TGCGCCAGCAGTGAGTCGCATAGGGATCAGCCCCAGCATTTT. This translates into CASSESHRDQPQHF.

In this sample, this clonotype is medium-sized. The gene calls are TRBV18 and TRBJ2-5, with 9 bases matching TRBD2. J was trimmed by 7 bases and V by 3 bases; bases with no gene match: 9. This CDR3 comprises 15 residues. Per the germline V gene, CDR1 is KGHSH and CDR2 is LQKENI. The CDR3: CASSPPGGGVRTQYF. The CDR3 DNA follows: TGTGCCAGCTCACCTCCTGGCGGGGGGGTGCGGACCCAGTACTTC. The whole variable domain, remainder taken from reference TRBV18 and TRBJ2-5, is NAGVMQNPRHLVRRRGQEARLRCSPMKGHSHVYWYRQLPEEGLKFMVYLQKENIIDESGMPKERFSAEFPKEGPSILRIQQVVRGDSAAYFCASSPPGGGVRTQYFGPGTRLLVL.

This clonotype occurred many times. The V gene is TRBV5-1, the J gene TRBJ2-2; D is ambiguous. The germline V and J ends were trimmed by 6 bases and 0 bases, with 9 bases remaining between them. Germline V gives CDR1 SGHRS, CDR2 YFSETQ. CDR3 length: 14 residues. CDR3 DNA sequence: TGCGCCAGCACATTCCACACGAACACCGGGGAGCTGTTTTTT. This gives the protein CASTFHTNTGELFF.

This clonotype has ten or more counts. The chain employs TRBV7-2 and TRBJ2-5, with D possibly TRBD2 on 6 matching bases. The germline V and J ends were trimmed by 3 bases and 4 bases, with 9 bases remaining between them. Germline V CDR1 and CDR2: SGHTA, FQGNSA. This CDR3 is built from 13 residues. CDR3 DNA sequence: TGTGCCAGCAGCTTCCCTAGCGCAGAGACCCAGTACTTC. Its translation: CASSFPSAETQYF.

V is TRBV5-1 and J is TRBJ2-7; no clear D. In germline, CDR1 is SGHRS, CDR2 YFSETQ. The CDR3 length is 13 residues. V was shortened by 5 bases and J by 0 bases, with 9 bases between the two germline ends. This chain's CDR3 is CASRRVGSYEQYF. In DNA, the CDR3 is TGCGCCAGCAGACGGGTGGGCTCCTACGAGCAGTACTTC.

In its sample, this clonotype is medium-sized (0.01 to 0.1%). The chain uses TRBV20-1 and TRBJ2-7; maybe TRBD1 (5 bases). Germline assignment: CDR1 DFQATT and CDR2 SNEGSKA (reference sequence). The CDR3 has 14 amino acids. V shed 6 bases and J shed 0 bases, with 15 bases lying between them. DNA of the CDR3: TGCAGTGCCCAGACCAGGGAAAGCTCCTACGAGCAGTACTTC. Translation: CSAQTRESSYEQYF.

This clonotype is labeled medium-sized (0.01 to 0.1%). The V and J genes are TRBV5-1 and TRBJ1-2, with D tentatively TRBD1 (5 bases). The CDR3 has 13 residues. V dropped 2 bases and J dropped 2 bases, with 7 bases sitting between them. The germline V gene encodes CDR1 SGHRS and CDR2 YFSETQ. The CDR3 DNA sequence: TGCGCCAGCAGCTTCCGGGACAACTATGGCTACACCTTC. Residues: CASSFRDNYGYTF.

This clonotype is medium-sized. This CDR3 is CSVSRPPGFNEQFF. The CDR3 nucleotides are TGCAGCGTTTCCCGACCCCCGGGATTTAATGAGCAGTTCTTC. This chain joins TRBV29-1 and TRBJ2-1; a weak D match, TRBD2 (5 bases). The CDR3 consists of 14 residues. The ends were cut back, 5 bases at V and 7 bases at J, with 18 bases in the middle. CDR1 is SQVTM, CDR2 ANQGSEA, per germline.